The sequence of this T cell receptor beta chain was determined in a study of blood T cell repertoires in COVID-19. The CDR3 extends over 16 amino acids. V was clipped by 4 bases and J by 5 bases; unmatched bases: 8. Germline V lookup: CDR1 KGHSH, CDR2 LQKENI. Profiling relied on immunoSEQ multiplex PCR, and the TCRdb table lists in-frame clones only, not all of them. The sample includes about 220,000 clones, about 86% seen only once; the top ten take 8% to 10%. Sequencing was done on a sample of peripheral blood. V usage is TRBV18 and J usage is TRBJ2-1; 10 nucleotides match TRBD2. The sequence was obtained from a woman aged 45-65 years with acute or convalescent COVID-19. The CDR3 nucleotides read TGTGCCAGCTCACTTGCCTCTAGCGGGGGAAACAATGAGCAGTTCTTC. Protein product: CASSLASSGGNNEQFF.